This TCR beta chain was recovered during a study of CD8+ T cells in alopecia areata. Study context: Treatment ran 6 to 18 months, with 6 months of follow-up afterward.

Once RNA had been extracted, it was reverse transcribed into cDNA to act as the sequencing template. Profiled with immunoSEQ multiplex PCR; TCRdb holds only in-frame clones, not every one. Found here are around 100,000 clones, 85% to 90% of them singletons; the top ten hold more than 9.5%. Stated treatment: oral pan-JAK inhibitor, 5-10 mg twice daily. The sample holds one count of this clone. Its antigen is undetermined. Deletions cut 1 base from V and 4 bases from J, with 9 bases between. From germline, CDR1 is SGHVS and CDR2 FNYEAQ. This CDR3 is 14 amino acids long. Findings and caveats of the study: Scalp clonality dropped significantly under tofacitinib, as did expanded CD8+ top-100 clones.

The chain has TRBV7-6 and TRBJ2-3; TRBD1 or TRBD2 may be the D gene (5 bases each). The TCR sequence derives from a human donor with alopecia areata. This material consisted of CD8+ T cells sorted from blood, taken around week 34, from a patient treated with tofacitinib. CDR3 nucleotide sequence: TGTGCCAGCAGCTTAGGGGGGTTGGCAGATACGCAGTATTTT. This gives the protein CASSLGGLADTQYF.